These T cell receptor beta chains were read from a single sample in a study of vaccination effects on CD4 cells after COVID-19. Which antigens these TCRs recognize remains unknown. The protocol was immunoSEQ multiplex PCR, while the TCRdb copy is restricted to in-frame clones and leaves out a portion. Among 64,000 or so clones listed, around 82% were seen once. The sample consisted of CD4+ T cells from PBMCs cultured with HCoV-OC43 spike peptides, taken after COVID-19 vaccination. Receptors originate from a human donor who received a COVID-19 vaccine. Both conserved end residues are part of each CDR3. The D gene is left open where the match is weak.

-	TRBJ2-5	TRBV10-2	CASSEFREETQYF	TGCGCCAGCAGTGAGTTCAGGGAAGAGACCCAGTACTTC
TRBD2	TRBJ2-5	TRBV5-4	CASSSGTSLQETQYF	TGTGCCAGCAGCTCCGGGACTAGCCTGCAAGAGACCCAGTACTTC
TRBD2	TRBJ2-5	TRBV7-2	CASSTWGLAKETQYF	TGTGCCAGCAGCACTTGGGGACTAGCGAAAGAGACCCAGTACTTC
TRBD1	TRBJ2-5	TRBV5-1	CASSRSTGGQETQYF	TGCGCCAGCAGCCGCTCGACAGGGGGCCAAGAGACCCAGTACTTC
-	TRBJ1-5	TRBV24-1	CATSDLGGNQPQHF	TGTGCCACCAGTGATTTGGGCGGCAATCAGCCCCAGCATTTT
-	TRBJ2-5	TRBV7-2	CASSSSYGSVSQYF	TGTGCCAGCAGCTCCTCCTACGGTTCGGTTTCCCAGTACTTC
-	TRBJ2-3	TRBV10-3	CATGTSTDTQYF	TGTGCCACGGGGACTAGCACAGATACGCAGTATTTT
-	TRBJ1-1	TRBV12-3/TRBV12-4	CASRKVGGTEAFF	TGTGCCAGCAGGAAAGTGGGGGGCACTGAAGCTTTCTTT
-	TRBJ2-3	TRBV6-5	CASRHLDGTDTQYF	TGTGCCAGCAGACACTTGGACGGCACAGATACGCAGTATTTT
-	TRBJ2-1	TRBV25-1	CASSDLVNEQFF	TGTGCCAGCAGTGACCTGGTCAATGAGCAGTTCTTC
-	TRBJ2-1	TRBV5-1	CASSFQGSSYNEQFF	TGCGCCAGCAGCTTTCAGGGGTCGTCCTACAATGAGCAGTTCTTC
-	TRBJ1-1	TRBV13	CASSLGGTNTEAFF	TGTGCCAGCAGCTTAGGAGGGACGAACACTGAAGCTTTCTTT